This T cell receptor (beta chain) was observed in a study of radiotherapy plus CTLA-4 blockade in lung cancer. Points from the study as a whole: Reported findings show early blood T cell clone dynamics, with interferon-beta, best predicted response.

A few counts support this clone. The antigen is undetermined. Unmatched junction bases numbered 7, after V lost 6 bases and J lost 8 bases. This CDR3 has 13 amino acids. The germline V gene has CDR1 SNHLY and CDR2 FYNNEI. TCRdb's copy holds only in-frame clones and misses some; the assay was immunoSEQ multiplex PCR. The table shows 65,000 to 95,000 clones, with around 86% occurring only once. This TCR was recovered from a human donor with non-small cell lung cancer that progressed on radiotherapy plus ipilimumab. Sequences were derived from peripheral blood, sampled from a patient treated with radiotherapy plus ipilimumab. The chain recombines TRBV2 with TRBJ1-2; 9 nucleotides align to TRBD1. The CDR3 loop reads CASSTGGASGYTF. The CDR3 DNA reads as TGTGCCAGCAGCACAGGGGGCGCATCCGGCTACACCTTC.